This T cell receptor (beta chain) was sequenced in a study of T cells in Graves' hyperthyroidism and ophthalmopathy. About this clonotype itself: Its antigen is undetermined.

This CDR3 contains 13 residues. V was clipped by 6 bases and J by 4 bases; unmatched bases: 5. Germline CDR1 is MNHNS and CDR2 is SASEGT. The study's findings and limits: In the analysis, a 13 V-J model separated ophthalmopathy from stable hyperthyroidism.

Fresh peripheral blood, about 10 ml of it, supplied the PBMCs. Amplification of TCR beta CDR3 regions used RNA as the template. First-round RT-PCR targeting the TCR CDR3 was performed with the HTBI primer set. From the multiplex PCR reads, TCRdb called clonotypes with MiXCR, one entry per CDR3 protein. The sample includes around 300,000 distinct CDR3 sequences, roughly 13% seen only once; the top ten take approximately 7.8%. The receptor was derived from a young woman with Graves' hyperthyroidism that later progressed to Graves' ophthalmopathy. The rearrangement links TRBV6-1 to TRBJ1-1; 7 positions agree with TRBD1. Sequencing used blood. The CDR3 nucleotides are TGTGCCAGCAGCCCGAGGGGGCGCACTGAAGCTTTCTTT. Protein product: CASSPRGRTEAFF.